This TCR beta chain was sequenced during a study of cytomegalovirus exposure and HLA in healthy donors. Remarks on this clone: Its antigen remains unknown.

Points from the study as a whole: TCR beta chain V- and J-gene trimming was linked, in a later analysis, to a missense variant in DCLRE1C. A cluster of highly shared sequence variants was likely a sequencing artifact.

Both 60 Vbeta primers and 13 Jbeta primers went into the PCR. Method: immunoSEQ multiplex PCR; TCRdb's copy keeps in-frame clones and lacks some. Altogether 60,000 or so clones are present, 65% to 90% being singletons, with the ten largest covering approximately 11%. The sequencing sample was made of PBMCs. This TCR derives from a female donor in good health and CMV-seronegative.

CDR3 amino acids: CASSTPGVSEQFF. The DNA for the CDR3 is TGTGCCAGTAGTACCCCCGGAGTCAGTGAGCAGTTCTTC. J is TRBJ2-1 and V is TRBV19; D is undetermined. CDR1 and CDR2 (germline): LNHDA, SQIVND (reference sequence). V shed 4 bases and J shed 9 bases, with 13 bases lying between them. The CDR3 extends over 13 amino acids.